This T cell receptor beta chain was identified in a study of OX40 agonist ivuxolimab in advanced cancers. The CDR3 runs 14 residues. Trimming took 5 bases from V and 7 from J, leaving 15 bases between them. Germline V lookup: CDR1 LNHNV, CDR2 YYDKDF (reference sequence). Clones were read by immunoSEQ multiplex PCR, and TCRdb kept only the in-frame ones, dropping some. The data contain around 110,000 clones, 80% to 95% of them seen just once; the ten biggest clones take up about 1.2%. In the case of this clone: Its antigen is undetermined.

Overall study findings and caveats: In the 0.1-3.0 mg/kg groups, partial responders showed among the lowest expansion.

The sequenced sample was CD4+ or CD8+ T cells sorted from blood, obtained in a trial of the OX40 agonist ivuxolimab. J is TRBJ2-1 and V is TRBV15, with D possibly TRBD1 on 6 matching bases. The sequence was collected from an adult with an advanced solid tumor such as melanoma, head and neck, liver or kidney cancer. Here the CDR3 DNA reads TGTGCCACCAGCTACCACAGGGAAGAGAATGAGCAGTTCTTC. It translates to CATSYHREENEQFF. Full variable domain (rest looked up from reference TRBV15 and TRBJ2-1): DAMVIQNPRYQVTQFGKPVTLSCSQTLNHNVMYWYQQKSSQAPKLLFHYYDKDFNNEADTPDNFQSRRPNTSFCFLDIRSPGLGDTAMYLCATSYHREENEQFFGPGTRLTVL.